This T cell receptor beta chain was identified during a study of cytotoxic CD8 clonotypes in ibrutinib-treated CLL. Study-level information: Samples had a mean of around 230,000 productive templates and 85,000 to 100,000 productive rearrangements. Points from the study as a whole: Rare overall, public clonotypes shrank or held steady under therapy. Clonality rose at ibrutinib response, held steady in sustained remission, and fell toward baseline at progression.

This CDR3 comprises 11 residues. Germline CDR1 reads SNHLY; CDR2 reads FYNNEI. The V end lost 3 bases, the J end lost 3 bases, and 2 bases lay between the germline ends. Sequencing used immunoSEQ multiplex PCR; TCRdb keeps in-frame clones, though not all of them. The repertoire holds hundreds of thousands of clones, with roughly 74% as singletons. To note about this clone: Its target is unknown.

Genomic DNA (around 2 micrograms) was obtained from cryopreserved PBMCs for construction of TCR beta libraries. The V and J genes are TRBV2 and TRBJ2-5, with unresolved D. The source is a human donor with chronic lymphocytic leukemia. The sequencing here drew on PBMCs, taken after 24 months of ibrutinib treatment. The DNA of the CDR3 is TGTGCCAGCAGTGAGGAAGAGACCCAGTACTTC. It encodes CASSEEETQYF. Drawing the rest from reference TRBV2 and TRBJ2-5, the complete variable domain is EPEVTQTPSHQVTQMGQEVILRCVPISNHLYFYWYRQILGQKVEFLVSFYNNEISEKSEIFDDQFSVERPDGSNFTLKIRSTKLEDSAMYFCASSEEETQYFGPGTRLLVL.